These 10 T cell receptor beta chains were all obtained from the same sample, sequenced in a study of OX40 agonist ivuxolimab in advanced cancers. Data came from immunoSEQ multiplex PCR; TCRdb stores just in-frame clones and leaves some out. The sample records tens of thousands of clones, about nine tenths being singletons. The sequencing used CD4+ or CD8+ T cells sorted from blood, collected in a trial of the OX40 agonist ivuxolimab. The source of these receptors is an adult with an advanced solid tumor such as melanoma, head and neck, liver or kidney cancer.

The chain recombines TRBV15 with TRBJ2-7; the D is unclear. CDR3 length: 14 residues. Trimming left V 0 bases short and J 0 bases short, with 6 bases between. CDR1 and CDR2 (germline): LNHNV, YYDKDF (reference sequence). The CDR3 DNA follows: TGTGCCACCAGCAGAGAGGGCCCCTCCTACGAGCAGTACTTC. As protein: CATSREGPSYEQYF.

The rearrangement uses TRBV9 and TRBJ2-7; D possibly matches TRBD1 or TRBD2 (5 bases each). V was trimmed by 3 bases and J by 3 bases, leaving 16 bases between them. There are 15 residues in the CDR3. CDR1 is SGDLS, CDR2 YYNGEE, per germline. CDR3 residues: CASSGEGQGVYEQYF. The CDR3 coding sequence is TGTGCCAGCAGCGGAGAGGGGCAGGGAGTCTACGAGCAGTACTTC.

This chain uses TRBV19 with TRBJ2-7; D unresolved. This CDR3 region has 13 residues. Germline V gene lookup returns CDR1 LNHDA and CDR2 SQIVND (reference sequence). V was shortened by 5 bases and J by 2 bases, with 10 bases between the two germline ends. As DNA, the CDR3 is TGTGCCAGTAGTCCTGCAGGAACCTACGAGCAGTACTTC. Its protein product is CASSPAGTYEQYF.

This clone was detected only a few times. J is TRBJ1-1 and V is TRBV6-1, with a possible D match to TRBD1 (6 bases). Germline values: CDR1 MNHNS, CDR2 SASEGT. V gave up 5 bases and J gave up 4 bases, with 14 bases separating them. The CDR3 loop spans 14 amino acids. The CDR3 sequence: CASSKYRESTEAFF. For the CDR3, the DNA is TGTGCCAGCAGTAAATACAGGGAGAGCACTGAAGCTTTCTTT.

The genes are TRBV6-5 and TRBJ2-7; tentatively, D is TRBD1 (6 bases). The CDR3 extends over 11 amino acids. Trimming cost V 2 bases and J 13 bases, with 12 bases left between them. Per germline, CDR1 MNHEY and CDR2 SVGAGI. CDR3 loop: CASSYGQKEYF. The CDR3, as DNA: TGTGCCAGCAGTTACGGACAGAAGGAATACTTC.

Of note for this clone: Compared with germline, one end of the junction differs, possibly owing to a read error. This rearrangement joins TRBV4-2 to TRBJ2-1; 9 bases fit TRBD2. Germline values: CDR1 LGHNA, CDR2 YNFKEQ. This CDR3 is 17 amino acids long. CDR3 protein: CASSQGDGLAGYNELFF. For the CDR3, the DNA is TGTGCCAGCAGCCAAGGGGACGGGCTAGCGGGGTACAATGAGCTGTTCTTC.

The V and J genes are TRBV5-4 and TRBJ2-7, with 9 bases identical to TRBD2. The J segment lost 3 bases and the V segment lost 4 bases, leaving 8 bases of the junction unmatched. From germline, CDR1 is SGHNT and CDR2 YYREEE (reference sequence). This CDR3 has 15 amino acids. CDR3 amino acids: CASSPSQREVYEQYF. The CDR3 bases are TGTGCCAGCAGCCCGTCCCAGCGGGAGGTCTACGAGCAGTACTTC. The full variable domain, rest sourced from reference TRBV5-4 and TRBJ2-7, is ETGVTQSPTHLIKTRGQQVTLRCSSQSGHNTVSWYQQALGQGPQFIFQYYREEENGRGNFPPRFSGLQFPNYSSELNVNALELDDSALYLCASSPSQREVYEQYFGPGTRLTVT.

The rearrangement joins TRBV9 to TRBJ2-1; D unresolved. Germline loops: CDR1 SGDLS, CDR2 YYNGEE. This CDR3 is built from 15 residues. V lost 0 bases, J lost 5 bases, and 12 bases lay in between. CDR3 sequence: CASSVGGGTNNEQFF. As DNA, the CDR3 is TGTGCCAGCAGCGTAGGTGGCGGAACTAACAATGAGCAGTTCTTC.

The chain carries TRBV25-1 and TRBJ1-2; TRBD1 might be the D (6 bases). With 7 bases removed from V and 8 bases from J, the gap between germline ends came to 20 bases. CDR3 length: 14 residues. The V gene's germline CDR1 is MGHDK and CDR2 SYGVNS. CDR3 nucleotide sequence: TGTGCCAGCACCCCCCGGGGGGGCGCGGGAGGCTACACCTTC. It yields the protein CASTPRGGAGGYTF.

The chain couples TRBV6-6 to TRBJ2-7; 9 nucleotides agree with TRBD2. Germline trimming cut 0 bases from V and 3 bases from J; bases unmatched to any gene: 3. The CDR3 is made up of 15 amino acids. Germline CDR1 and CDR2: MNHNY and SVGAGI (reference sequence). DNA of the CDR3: TGTGCCAGCAGTTACTCAGCTAGCGGGAACTACGAGCAGTACTTC. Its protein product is CASSYSASGNYEQYF.